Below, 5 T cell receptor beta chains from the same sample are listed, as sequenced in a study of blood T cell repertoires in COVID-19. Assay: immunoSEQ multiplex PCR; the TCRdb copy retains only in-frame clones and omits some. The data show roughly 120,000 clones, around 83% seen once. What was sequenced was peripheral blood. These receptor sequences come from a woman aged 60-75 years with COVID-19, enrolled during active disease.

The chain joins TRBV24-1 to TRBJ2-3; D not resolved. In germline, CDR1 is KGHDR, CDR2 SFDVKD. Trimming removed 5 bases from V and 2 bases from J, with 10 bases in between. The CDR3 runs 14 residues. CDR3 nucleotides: TGTGCCACCAGTGTGTCTACCCACACAGATACGCAGTATTTT. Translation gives CATSVSTHTDTQYF.

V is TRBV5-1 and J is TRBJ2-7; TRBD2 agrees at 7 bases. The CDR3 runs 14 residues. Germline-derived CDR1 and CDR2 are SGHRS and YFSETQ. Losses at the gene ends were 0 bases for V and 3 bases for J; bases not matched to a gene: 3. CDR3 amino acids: CASSLEGGFYEQYF. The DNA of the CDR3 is TGCGCCAGCAGCTTGGAGGGAGGGTTCTACGAGCAGTACTTC.

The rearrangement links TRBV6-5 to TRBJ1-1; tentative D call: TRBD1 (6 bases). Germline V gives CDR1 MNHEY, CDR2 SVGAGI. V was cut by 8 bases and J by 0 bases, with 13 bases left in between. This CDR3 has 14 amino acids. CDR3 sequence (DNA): TGTGCCAGCGGATTCCAGGGGATGAACACTGAAGCTTTCTTT. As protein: CASGFQGMNTEAFF.

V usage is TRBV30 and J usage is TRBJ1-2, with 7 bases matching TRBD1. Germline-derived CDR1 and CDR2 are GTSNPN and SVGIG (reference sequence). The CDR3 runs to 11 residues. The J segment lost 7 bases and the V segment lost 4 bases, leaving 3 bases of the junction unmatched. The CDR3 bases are TGTGCCTGGAACCGGGACAGTGGCTACACCTTC. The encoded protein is CAWNRDSGYTF.

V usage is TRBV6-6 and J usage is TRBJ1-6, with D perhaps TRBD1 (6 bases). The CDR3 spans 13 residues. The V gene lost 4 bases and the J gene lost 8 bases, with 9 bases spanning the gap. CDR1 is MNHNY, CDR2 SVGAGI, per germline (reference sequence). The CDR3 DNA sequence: TGTGCCAGCAGTTTGGGGGCTTATTCACCCCTCCACTTT. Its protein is CASSLGAYSPLHF.